These 15 T cell receptor beta chains share one sample of origin, sequenced in a study of identical twins. TCRdb reprocessed the 5' RACE reads via MiXCR and lists one record per CDR3 protein. The sample shows roughly 570,000 distinct CDR3 sequences, roughly 9.5% of them seen only once. These records were also assigned to another study, of yellow fever vaccine responses in identical twins.

Material for sequencing was PBMCs. These receptors were collected from a woman between 18 and 29 years old in good health.

The V and J genes are TRBV14 and TRBJ2-2; D remains ambiguous. The CDR3 extends over 15 amino acids. From germline, CDR1 is SGHDN and CDR2 FVKESK. V was shortened by 4 bases and J by 0 bases, with 9 bases between the two germline ends. In DNA form, the CDR3 reads TGTGCCAGCAGCCCGGTGCTGGCGAACACCGGGGAGCTGTTTTTT. Its translation: CASSPVLANTGELFF.

This clonotype came up a few times. The chain carries TRBV12-3 or TRBV12-4 and TRBJ2-3, with D possibly being TRBD2 (5 bases). V shed 8 bases and J shed 3 bases, with 18 bases lying between them. The CDR3 totals 15 residues. CDR3 nucleotide sequence: TGTGCCAGCCGTGTCGGAACTAGTGGTACAGATACGCAGTATTTT. It is translated as CASRVGTSGTDTQYF.

The rearrangement uses TRBV18 and TRBJ2-1; TRBD2 agrees at 11 bases. CDR1 KGHSH and CDR2 LQKENI come from the germline V gene. V trimming: 3 bases; J trimming: 7 bases; junction bases outside the gene matches: 5. The CDR3 spans 15 residues. CDR3: CASSPELAGANEQFF. In nucleotides, the CDR3 is TGTGCCAGCTCACCGGAACTAGCGGGAGCTAATGAGCAGTTCTTC.

This chain links TRBV7-9 with TRBJ1-4; 8 bases fit TRBD1. J gave up 4 bases and V 5 bases, and 3 bases lay outside the gene matches. CDR3 length: 14 residues. In germline, CDR1 is SEHNR, CDR2 FQNEAQ (reference sequence). CDR3 nucleotides: TGTGCCAGCAGCGACAGGGGCTATAATGAAAAACTGTTTTTT. It yields the protein CASSDRGYNEKLFF.

This clonotype was picked up a small number of times. The chain employs TRBV9 and TRBJ2-5; TRBD2 might be the D (5 bases). Trimming left V 4 bases short and J 2 bases short, with 15 bases between. The CDR3 runs to 15 residues. Germline assignment: CDR1 SGDLS and CDR2 YYNGEE. CDR3 loop: CASSLNGNPQETQYF. The CDR3 DNA reads TGTGCCAGCAGCTTAAACGGGAACCCTCAAGAGACCCAGTACTTC.

This clonotype was found many times. The J gene is TRBJ2-5, the V gene TRBV28; D not resolved. This CDR3 contains 13 residues. The germline V and J ends were trimmed by 3 bases and 1 base, with 6 bases remaining between them. In germline, CDR1 is MDHEN, CDR2 SYDVKM. The CDR3 sequence: CASSLGSQETQYF. DNA of the CDR3: TGTGCCAGCAGTTTGGGAAGCCAAGAGACCCAGTACTTC.

This clonotype occurred many times. The rearrangement links TRBV12-3 or TRBV12-4 to TRBJ1-3; D might be TRBD1 (6 bases). This CDR3 has 15 residues. The ends were cut back, 6 bases at V and 2 bases at J, with 14 bases in the middle. The CDR3 DNA is TGTGCCAGCAGCCCCGGCGAGGGGGCTGGAAACACCATATATTTT. Its protein product is CASSPGEGAGNTIYF.

At least ten counts were recorded for this clonotype. The chain carries TRBV7-2 and TRBJ2-7; D call uncertain. V shed 3 bases and J shed 7 bases, with 16 bases lying between them. Looked up from germline, CDR1 is SGHTA and CDR2 is FQGNSA. CDR3 length: 14 amino acids. The CDR3 nucleotides are TGTGCCAGCAGCTTTGTTGGGTTGGATTATGAGCAGTACTTC. Translated, it gives CASSFVGLDYEQYF. Full variable domain (remainder filled in from reference TRBV7-2 and TRBJ2-7): GAGVSQSPSNKVTEKGKDVELRCDPISGHTALYWYRQSLGQGLEFLIYFQGNSAPDKSGLPSDRFSAERTGGSVSTLTIQRTQQEDSAVYLCASSFVGLDYEQYFGPGTRLTVT.

In this sample, this clonotype turned up many times. The chain has TRBV6-1 and TRBJ2-3; TRBD2 agrees at 7 bases. The junction had 5 bases not matched to a gene; V was cut back by 6 bases and J by 2 bases. The V gene's germline CDR1 is MNHNS and CDR2 SASEGT. The CDR3 length is 14 residues. The CDR3 loop is CASRNGGNTDTQYF. The CDR3 bases are TGTGCCAGCAGAAACGGGGGGAACACAGATACGCAGTATTTT.

This clonotype turned up a few times. The J gene is TRBJ2-2, the V gene TRBV11-2, with TRBD1 identical over 9 bases. Germline-derived CDR1 and CDR2 are SGHAT and FQNNGV. The CDR3 extends over 16 amino acids. With V trimmed by 6 bases and J by 0 bases, 5 bases remained unmatched. The CDR3 DNA is TGTGCCAGCAGTTTCACAGGGGGCGCGAACACCGGGGAGCTGTTTTTT. Amino acids: CASSFTGGANTGELFF.

V is TRBV7-2 and J is TRBJ2-1; 8 nucleotides agree with TRBD2. J lost 6 bases, V lost 4 bases, and 5 bases had no gene match. Germline assignment: CDR1 SGHTA and CDR2 FQGNSA. The CDR3 is 14 residues long. CDR3 nucleotide sequence: TGTGCCAGCAGCTCGCGGGGGGACCCCAATGAGCAGTTCTTC. As protein: CASSSRGDPNEQFF.

The table lists this clonotype with many counts. The genes are TRBV12-3 or TRBV12-4 and TRBJ1-5, with D possibly TRBD1 on 6 matching bases. The V gene lost 1 base and the J gene lost 4 bases, with 17 bases spanning the gap. CDR3 length: 17 residues. The CDR3 sequence: CASSLEAGALGNQPQHF. Written as DNA, the CDR3 is TGTGCCAGCAGTTTAGAGGCGGGGGCCCTGGGGAATCAGCCCCAGCATTTT.

This clonotype was seen a handful of times. The chain employs TRBV27 and TRBJ2-7; 9 nucleotides line up with TRBD1. Germline V gene data show CDR1 as MNHEY and CDR2 as SMNVEV (reference sequence). The CDR3 totals 15 residues. V was pared by 4 bases and J by 4 bases, with 8 bases of the junction left unmatched. CDR3 sequence (DNA): TGTGCCAGCAGTTCAAGAACCGGGACAGGGTACGAGCAGTACTTC. Protein: CASSSRTGTGYEQYF.

This clonotype occurred a few times. The V call is TRBV7-9, the J call TRBJ2-4; D remains unclear. V dropped 5 bases and J dropped 2 bases, with 7 bases sitting between them. CDR1 SEHNR and CDR2 FQNEAQ come from the germline V gene (reference sequence). The CDR3 consists of 13 residues. CDR3 sequence reads: CASSLDSKNIQYF. CDR3 nucleotide sequence: TGTGCCAGCAGCCTAGATTCCAAAAACATTCAGTACTTC.

This clonotype was observed a handful of times. The chain uses TRBV5-1 and TRBJ1-1; D gene uncertain. This CDR3 comprises 17 residues. Germline assignment: CDR1 SGHRS and CDR2 YFSETQ. The ends were cut back, 0 bases at V and 3 bases at J, with 18 bases in the middle. The CDR3 coding sequence is TGCGCCAGCAGCTTGGTAGCCGGATCGTTAAAGGACACTGAAGCTTTCTTT. Protein: CASSLVAGSLKDTEAFF.